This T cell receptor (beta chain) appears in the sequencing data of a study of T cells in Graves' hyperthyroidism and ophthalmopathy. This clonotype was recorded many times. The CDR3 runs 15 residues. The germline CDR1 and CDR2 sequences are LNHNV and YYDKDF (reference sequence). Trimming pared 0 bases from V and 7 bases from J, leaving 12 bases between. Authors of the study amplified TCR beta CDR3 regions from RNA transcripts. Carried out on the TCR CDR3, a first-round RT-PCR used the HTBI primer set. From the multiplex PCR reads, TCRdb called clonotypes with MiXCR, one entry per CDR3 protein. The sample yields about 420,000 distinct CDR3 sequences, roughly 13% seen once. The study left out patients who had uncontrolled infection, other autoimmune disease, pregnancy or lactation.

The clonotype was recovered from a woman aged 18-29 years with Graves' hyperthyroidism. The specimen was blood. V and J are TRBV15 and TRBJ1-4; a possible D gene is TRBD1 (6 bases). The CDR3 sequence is CATSRDGAGAEKLFF. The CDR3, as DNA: TGTGCCACCAGCAGAGATGGTGCAGGGGCTGAAAAACTGTTTTTT.